A selection of T cell receptor beta chains follows, all from one sample in a study of identical twins. MiXCR, applied by TCRdb to the 5' RACE reads, yields one record per CDR3 protein. Counted here are 310,000 or so distinct CDR3 sequences, around 9.7% occurring once; the ten biggest clones make up approximately 6.6%. The data were also submitted as part of a second study, on yellow fever vaccine responses in identical twins.

The sequencing sample was made of CD8+ T cells sorted from blood. These receptors all stem from a young woman in good health. CDR3s include the opening cysteine and the closing phenylalanine or tryptophan. A D gene is named only where the DNA matches it firmly. Where a row states a size, it is once, few, many or the class of an expanded clone; other rows omit it.

D: -; size: many; J: TRBJ2-3; V: TRBV2; CDR3: CASNPSFSDTDTQYF; DNA: TGTGCCAGCAATCCATCATTCTCGGACACAGATACGCAGTATTTT
D: -; size: many; J: TRBJ2-1; V: TRBV5-1; CDR3: CASSLNSGPYNEQFF; DNA: TGCGCCAGCAGCTTGAACTCAGGGCCGTACAATGAGCAGTTCTTC
D: TRBD1; size: -; J: TRBJ2-6; V: TRBV6-2/TRBV6-3; CDR3: CASSYAIASGQGYSGANVLTF; DNA: TGTGCCAGCAGTTATGCCATCGCCTCGGGACAGGGGTATTCTGGGGCCAACGTCCTGACTTTC
D: -; size: -; J: TRBJ2-7; V: TRBV6-1; CDR3: CASSAMAFEYEQYF; DNA: TGTGCCAGCAGTGCCATGGCGTTCGAGTACGAGCAGTACTTC
D: TRBD2; size: once; J: TRBJ2-1; V: TRBV7-7; CDR3: CASSFFFSAGGNNEQFF; DNA: TGTGCTAGCTCCTTTTTCTTTTCAGCGGGAGGAAACAATGAGCAGTTCTTC
D: -; size: few; J: TRBJ2-7; V: TRBV28; CDR3: CASSSPSETPTYEQYF; DNA: TGTGCCAGCAGTTCCCCGAGTGAGACCCCGACCTACGAGCAGTACTTC
D: -; size: many; J: TRBJ2-1; V: TRBV7-3; CDR3: CASSQGLAEDNEQFF; DNA: TGTGCCAGCAGCCAAGGTTTAGCGGAGGACAATGAGCAGTTCTTC
D: TRBD2; size: few; J: TRBJ2-1; V: TRBV9; CDR3: CASSVAPRERGGSYNEQFF; DNA: TGTGCCAGCAGCGTAGCTCCCAGGGAACGGGGGGGCTCCTACAATGAGCAGTTCTTC
D: TRBD2; size: -; J: TRBJ2-3; V: TRBV11-2; CDR3: CASSLAGRALTDTQYF; DNA: TGTGCCAGCAGCTTAGCAGGGAGGGCCCTCACAGATACGCAGTATTTT
D: -; size: few; J: TRBJ1-5; V: TRBV27; CDR3: CASSPFTGDWQPQHF; DNA: TGTGCCAGCAGTCCCTTCACGGGGGATTGGCAGCCCCAGCATTTT
D: -; size: many; J: TRBJ1-5; V: TRBV7-2; CDR3: CASKVSADNQPQHF; DNA: TGTGCCAGCAAAGTTTCCGCGGACAATCAGCCCCAGCATTTT
D: TRBD1; size: -; J: TRBJ2-7; V: TRBV13; CDR3: CASSWTGSSYEQYF; DNA: TGTGCCAGCAGCTGGACAGGGAGCTCCTACGAGCAGTACTTC
D: TRBD2; size: -; J: TRBJ2-1; V: TRBV3-1; CDR3: CASSHGAGVFVSYNEQFF; DNA: TGTGCCAGCAGCCACGGAGCGGGAGTCTTCGTAAGCTACAATGAGCAGTTCTTC
D: -; size: few; J: TRBJ2-1; V: TRBV12-3/TRBV12-4; CDR3: CASSLDYRPEQFF; DNA: TGTGCCAGCAGTTTAGACTACCGTCCGGAGCAGTTCTTC
D: TRBD2; size: few; J: TRBJ2-5; V: TRBV7-9; CDR3: CAKSSGGAKETQYF; DNA: TGTGCCAAGAGTAGCGGGGGGGCGAAGGAGACCCAGTACTTC
D: TRBD2; size: -; J: TRBJ2-1; V: TRBV11-2; CDR3: CASSWVPGTSGREEQFF; DNA: TGTGCCAGCAGCTGGGTACCCGGGACTAGCGGGCGGGAGGAGCAGTTCTTC
D: -; size: few; J: TRBJ1-1; V: TRBV4-3; CDR3: CASSQDEGGVAEAFF; DNA: TGCGCCAGCAGCCAAGATGAGGGGGGAGTGGCTGAAGCTTTCTTT
D: -; size: -; J: TRBJ2-1; V: TRBV30; CDR3: CAWSPGTGEQFF; DNA: TGTGCCTGGAGTCCAGGGACGGGTGAGCAGTTCTTC
D: TRBD1; size: many; J: TRBJ2-1; V: TRBV7-3; CDR3: CASSLTGQVNNEQFF; DNA: TGTGCCAGCAGCTTAACAGGACAGGTCAACAATGAGCAGTTCTTC